Below, 18 T cell receptor beta chains from the same sample are listed, as sequenced in a study of beta chain features in type 1 diabetes. What was sequenced were expressed TCRB transcripts, since all of the isolated RNA had been reverse transcribed. The repertoire was sequenced with immunoSEQ multiplex PCR; TCRdb's copy has only in-frame clones and lacks some. The sample shows hundreds of thousands of clones, 11% to 15% of them seen only once. Which antigens these TCRs recognize remains unknown. Study observations and caveats: There was a moderate but significant shortening of TCRB CDR3s in all four CD4+ subsets of Type 1 diabetes patients.

Sequences were obtained from naive CD4+ T cells from blood. These receptors were obtained from a man between 18 and 35 years old with type 1 diabetes.

A few counts support this clone. The sample holds other DNA sequences that translate to the same CDR3. The DNA for the CDR3 is TGTGCCAGCAGTTACGGCAGGGAAGTATCCTACGAGCAGTACTTC. Its translation: CASSYGREVSYEQYF. The chain is built from TRBV6-5 and TRBJ2-7; TRBD1 might be the D (5 bases). This CDR3 is built from 15 residues. Trimming took 2 bases from V and 1 from J, leaving 12 bases between them. Germline CDR1 MNHEY, CDR2 SVGAGI.

V is TRBV7-3 and J is TRBJ2-1, with TRBD2 matching over 11 bases. Unmatched junction bases numbered 13, after V lost 0 bases and J lost 3 bases. The CDR3 sequence is 20 residues long. Germline CDR1 SGHTA, CDR2 FQGTGA. CDR3 residues: CASSLTPPFSTSGVYNEQFF. The CDR3, as DNA: TGTGCCAGCAGCTTAACCCCTCCGTTTTCGACTAGCGGGGTCTACAATGAGCAGTTCTTC.

The rearrangement links TRBV6-5 to TRBJ1-2, with D perhaps TRBD1 (6 bases). The CDR3 consists of 15 residues. Germline V gene sequence: CDR1 MNHEY, CDR2 SVGAGI. V was pared by 0 bases and J by 8 bases, with 16 bases between. This CDR3 reads CASSYSNAGALGYTF. CDR3 DNA: TGTGCCAGCAGTTACTCTAACGCAGGGGCTCTAGGCTACACCTTC.

This clone was seen a few times. The rearrangement joins TRBV7-9 to TRBJ2-7, with D maybe TRBD2 (5 bases). This CDR3 has 13 amino acids. Germline V gives CDR1 SEHNR, CDR2 FQNEAQ (reference sequence). The V end lost 0 bases, the J end lost 6 bases, and 9 bases lay between the germline ends. The CDR3 spells CASSLAGAGEQYF. The CDR3 DNA follows: TGTGCCAGCAGCTTAGCGGGAGCAGGCGAGCAGTACTTC.

The rearrangement links TRBV29-1 to TRBJ1-2; 7 bases are a match to TRBD1. Germline V CDR1 and CDR2: SQVTM, ANQGSEA. The J segment lost 4 bases and the V segment lost 5 bases, leaving 7 bases of the junction unmatched. The CDR3 is made up of 13 amino acids. In nucleotides, the CDR3 is TGCAGCGTTAAGGGAGGGGGCGCCTATGGCTACACCTTC. It translates to CSVKGGGAYGYTF.

This chain joins TRBV5-1 and TRBJ1-5, with 7 bases identical to TRBD1. With 3 bases clipped from V and 3 bases from J, the junction kept 6 bases outside the gene matches. Per germline, CDR1 SGHRS and CDR2 YFSETQ. The CDR3 extends over 15 amino acids. CDR3 in DNA: TGCGCCAGCAGCTCCTCGGGACAGAACAATCAGCCCCAGCATTTT. Amino acid sequence: CASSSSGQNNQPQHF.

Only a few counts were recorded for this clone. The rearrangement joins TRBV14 to TRBJ2-3, with 11 bases matching TRBD2. J lost 2 bases, V lost 2 bases, and 6 bases had no gene match. The CDR3 has 17 residues. Germline-derived CDR1 and CDR2 are SGHDN and FVKESK. CDR3 sequence: CASSQLAGGGTTDTQYF. DNA of the CDR3: TGTGCCAGCAGCCAACTAGCGGGAGGAGGGACCACAGATACGCAGTATTTT.

This clone was found a few times. CDR3 sequence: CASSVAPSNQPQHF. The CDR3 nucleotides read TGTGCCAGCAGCGTAGCTCCTAGCAATCAGCCCCAGCATTTT. J is TRBJ1-5 and V is TRBV9; D remains unclear. The ends were cut back, 0 bases at V and 0 bases at J, with 4 bases in the middle. Germline V CDR1 and CDR2: SGDLS, YYNGEE. The CDR3 has 14 residues. The variable domain in full, with the rest retrieved from reference TRBV9 and TRBJ1-5, is DSGVTQTPKHLITATGQRVTLRCSPRSGDLSVYWYQQSLDQGLQFLIQYYNGEERAKGNILERFSAQQFPDLHSELNLSSLELGDSALYFCASSVAPSNQPQHFGDGTRLSIL.

This clone was detected only a few times. This sequence joins TRBV2 and TRBJ2-5; D remains unclear. Trimming left V 6 bases short and J 5 bases short, with 13 bases between. The CDR3 is 13 amino acids. Germline V gene sequence: CDR1 SNHLY, CDR2 FYNNEI. The CDR3: CASRRSLRETQYF. The CDR3 nucleotides read TGTGCCAGCAGAAGGTCGTTGAGGGAGACCCAGTACTTC. Full variable domain (outside the CDR3, taken from reference TRBV2 and TRBJ2-5): EPEVTQTPSHQVTQMGQEVILRCVPISNHLYFYWYRQILGQKVEFLVSFYNNEISEKSEIFDDQFSVERPDGSNFTLKIRSTKLEDSAMYFCASRRSLRETQYFGPGTRLLVL.

This CDR3 reads CASSLPSGGKNIQYF. In DNA form, the CDR3 reads TGTGCCAGCAGCTTACCCTCCGGAGGCAAAAACATTCAGTACTTC. V and J are TRBV7-2 and TRBJ2-4, with D tentatively TRBD2 (5 bases). The CDR3 is made up of 15 amino acids. The V end was cut by 2 bases, the J end by 3 bases, with 11 bases between. Germline V gene lookup returns CDR1 SGHTA and CDR2 FQGNSA.

This clone has only a few counts. The chain carries TRBV15 and TRBJ2-5, with no clear D. The CDR3 covers 11 residues. Germline CDR1 and CDR2: LNHNV and YYDKDF (reference sequence). Deletions cut 6 bases from V and 5 bases from J, with 7 bases between. CDR3 residues: CATRQVETQYF. CDR3 in DNA: TGTGCCACCAGGCAGGTTGAGACCCAGTACTTC.

The chain is built from TRBV19 and TRBJ2-3; D is uncertain. The CDR3 totals 10 residues. Germline-derived CDR1 and CDR2 are LNHDA and SQIVND (reference sequence). V lost 7 bases, J lost 4 bases, and 3 bases lay in between. CDR3 residues: CASISDTQYF. DNA for the CDR3: TGTGCCAGTATATCAGATACGCAGTATTTT.

The J gene is TRBJ2-5, the V gene TRBV30, with 10 bases fitting TRBD1. Germline V gives CDR1 GTSNPN, CDR2 SVGIG (reference sequence). The ends lost 2 bases at V and 4 bases at J; junction bases unmatched: 7. This CDR3 spans 15 amino acids. The CDR3 reads CAWSLDRGVGETQYF. CDR3 nucleotide sequence: TGTGCCTGGAGTTTGGACAGGGGGGTTGGAGAGACCCAGTACTTC.

The chain links TRBV7-9 to TRBJ2-2, with 8 positions matching TRBD2. The CDR3 extends over 18 amino acids. With V trimmed by 5 bases and J by 5 bases, 16 bases remained unmatched. Germline V lookup: CDR1 SEHNR, CDR2 FQNEAQ (reference sequence). CDR3 protein: CASSRKRAGEGQTGELFF. The CDR3, as DNA: TGTGCCAGCAGCCGGAAAAGAGCGGGAGAAGGACAAACCGGGGAGCTGTTTTTT.

This clone appeared a few times. The chain joins TRBV23-1 to TRBJ2-7, with D perhaps matching TRBD1 or TRBD2 (5 bases each). TRBV23-1 has ORF status, its function being uncertain. This CDR3 is built from 17 residues. V was clipped by 2 bases and J by 3 bases, with 20 bases between them. CDR3 residues: CASSQGPRGAGLYEQYF. For the CDR3, the DNA is TGCGCCAGCAGTCAAGGACCCCGGGGCGCCGGCCTCTACGAGCAGTACTTC.

This clone was detected a few times. The rearrangement joins TRBV20-1 to TRBJ2-7, with no clear D. V was shortened by 4 bases and J by 5 bases, with 6 bases between the two germline ends. Germline V gives CDR1 DFQATT, CDR2 SNEGSKA (reference sequence). The CDR3 is 10 amino acids. For the CDR3, the DNA is TGCAGTGCTAAACCCCACGAGCAGTACTTC. It translates to CSAKPHEQYF.

This chain connects TRBV6-5 to TRBJ2-3, with a possible D match to TRBD2 (5 bases). CDR1 is MNHEY and CDR2 is SVGAGI in the germline V gene. V was clipped by 0 bases and J by 1 base, with 11 bases between them. This CDR3 region has 16 residues. CDR3 loop: CASSYSSGIGTDTQYF. In DNA form, the CDR3 reads TGTGCCAGCAGTTACTCGTCGGGAATCGGCACAGATACGCAGTATTTT.

This clone was counted a few times. V is TRBV28 and J is TRBJ2-1; D may be TRBD1 (6 bases). Germline-derived CDR1 and CDR2 are MDHEN and SYDVKM. V shed 6 bases and J shed 12 bases, with 15 bases lying between them. The CDR3 is 12 amino acids. The CDR3 region is CASSRTGLGQFF. CDR3 sequence (DNA): TGTGCCAGCAGCCGAACAGGGTTAGGGCAGTTCTTC.